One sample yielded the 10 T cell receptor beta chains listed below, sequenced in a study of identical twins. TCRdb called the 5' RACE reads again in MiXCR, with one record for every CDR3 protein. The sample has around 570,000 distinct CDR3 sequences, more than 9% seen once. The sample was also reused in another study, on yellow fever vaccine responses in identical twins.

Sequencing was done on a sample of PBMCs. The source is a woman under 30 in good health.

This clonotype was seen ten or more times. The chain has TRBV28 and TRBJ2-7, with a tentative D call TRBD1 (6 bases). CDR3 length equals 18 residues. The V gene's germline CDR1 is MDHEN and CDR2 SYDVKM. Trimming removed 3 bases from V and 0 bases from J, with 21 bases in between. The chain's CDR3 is CASSLQLTGSASSYEQYF. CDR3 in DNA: TGTGCCAGCAGTTTGCAACTCACAGGGTCAGCCTCCTCCTACGAGCAGTACTTC.

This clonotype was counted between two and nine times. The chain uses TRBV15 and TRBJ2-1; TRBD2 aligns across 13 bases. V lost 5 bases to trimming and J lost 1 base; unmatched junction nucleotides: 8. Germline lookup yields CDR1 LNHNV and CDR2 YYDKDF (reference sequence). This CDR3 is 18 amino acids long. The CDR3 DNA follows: TGTGCCACCAGCGGAACTAGCGGGGGGGTATGGTCCTACAATGAGCAGTTCTTC. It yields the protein CATSGTSGGVWSYNEQFF.

CDR3 DNA: TGTGCCATCAGTGACCAGGACTACCAAGAGACCCAGTACTTC. Protein: CAISDQDYQETQYF. The chain joins TRBV10-3 to TRBJ2-5, with a possible D match to TRBD2 (5 bases). The CDR3 loop spans 14 amino acids. Germline V CDR1 and CDR2: ENHRY, SYGVKD. Deletions cut 3 bases from V and 0 bases from J, with 8 bases between.

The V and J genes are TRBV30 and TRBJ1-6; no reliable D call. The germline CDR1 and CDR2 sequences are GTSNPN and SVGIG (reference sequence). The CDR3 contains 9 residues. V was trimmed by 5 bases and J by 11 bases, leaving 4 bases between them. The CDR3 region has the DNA TGTGCCTGGGCGCCACCCCTCCACTTT. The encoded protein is CAWAPPLHF.

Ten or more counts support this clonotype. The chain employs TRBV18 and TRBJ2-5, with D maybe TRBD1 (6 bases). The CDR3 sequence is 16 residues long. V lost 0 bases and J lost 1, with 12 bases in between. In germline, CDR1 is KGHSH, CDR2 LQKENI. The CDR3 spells CASSPPGASAQETQYF. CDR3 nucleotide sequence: TGTGCCAGCTCACCACCGGGGGCGTCCGCCCAAGAGACCCAGTACTTC. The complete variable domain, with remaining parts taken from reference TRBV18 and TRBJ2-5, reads NAGVMQNPRHLVRRRGQEARLRCSPMKGHSHVYWYRQLPEEGLKFMVYLQKENIIDESGMPKERFSAEFPKEGPSILRIQQVVRGDSAAYFCASSPPGASAQETQYFGPGTRLLVL.

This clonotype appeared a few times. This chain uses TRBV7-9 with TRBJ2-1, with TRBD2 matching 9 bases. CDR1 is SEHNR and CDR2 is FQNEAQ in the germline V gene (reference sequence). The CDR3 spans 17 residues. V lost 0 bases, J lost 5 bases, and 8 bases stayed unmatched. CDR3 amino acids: CASSLAMREGGHNEQFF. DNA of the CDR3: TGTGCCAGCAGCTTAGCGATGCGGGAGGGGGGGCACAATGAGCAGTTCTTC.

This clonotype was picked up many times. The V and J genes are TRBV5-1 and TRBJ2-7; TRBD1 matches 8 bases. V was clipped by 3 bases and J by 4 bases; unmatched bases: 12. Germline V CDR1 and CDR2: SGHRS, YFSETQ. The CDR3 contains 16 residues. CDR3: CASSSHLDRAGYEQYF. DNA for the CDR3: TGCGCCAGCAGCTCTCACCTGGACAGGGCGGGATACGAGCAGTACTTC.

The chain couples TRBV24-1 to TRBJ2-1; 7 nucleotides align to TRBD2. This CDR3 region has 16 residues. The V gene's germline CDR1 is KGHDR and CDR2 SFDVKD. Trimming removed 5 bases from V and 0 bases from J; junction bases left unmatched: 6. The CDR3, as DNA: TGTGCCACCAGTGGCAACGGGAGGAGCTCCTACAATGAGCAGTTCTTC. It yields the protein CATSGNGRSSYNEQFF.

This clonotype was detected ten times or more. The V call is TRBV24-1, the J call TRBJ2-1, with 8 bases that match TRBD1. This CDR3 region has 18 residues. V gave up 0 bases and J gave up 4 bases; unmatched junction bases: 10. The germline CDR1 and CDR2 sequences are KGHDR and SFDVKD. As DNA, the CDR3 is TGTGCCACCAGTGATTTGGGACAGGGAAGGTCTAATTACAATGAGCAGTTCTTC. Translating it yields CATSDLGQGRSNYNEQFF.

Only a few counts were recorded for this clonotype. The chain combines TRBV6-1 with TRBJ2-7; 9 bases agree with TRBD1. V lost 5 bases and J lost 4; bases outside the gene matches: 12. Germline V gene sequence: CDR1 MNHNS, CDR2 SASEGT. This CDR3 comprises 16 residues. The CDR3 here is CASSPNSGTGRYEQYF. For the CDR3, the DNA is TGTGCCAGCAGTCCCAACTCCGGGACAGGGAGGTACGAGCAGTACTTC.